This is a list of T cell receptor beta chains from one sample in a study of cytomegalovirus exposure and HLA in healthy donors. The protocol was immunoSEQ multiplex PCR, while the TCRdb copy is restricted to in-frame clones and leaves out a portion. This table has about 150,000 clones, approximately 80% appearing once. Sequenced: PBMCs. Receptor source: a man younger than 30 in good health and CMV-seronegative. Both conserved end residues are part of each CDR3. D genes are given only for firm matches. Some rows mark clone size as missing; the rest say once, few, many or name a class of expanded clone.

D gene	clone size	V gene	J gene	CDR3 protein	CDR3 DNA
NA	NA	TRBV27	TRBJ2-3	CATSQGRTDTQYF	TGTGCCACCTCGCAGGGGCGCACAGATACGCAGTATTTT
NA	few	TRBV2	TRBJ1-5	CASRSRQAHQPQHF	TGTGCCAGCAGGTCCCGACAGGCCCATCAGCCCCAGCATTTT
NA	NA	TRBV25-1	TRBJ1-4	CASSESQGLFF	TGTGCCAGCAGTGAATCACAGGGACTGTTTTTT
NA	NA	TRBV4-1	TRBJ1-2	CASSQDRQVLIYGYTF	TGCGCCAGCAGCCAAGATCGACAGGTTCTCATCTATGGCTACACCTTC
NA	NA	TRBV6-1	TRBJ2-3	CASRRVPYTDTQYF	TGTGCCAGCAGGAGGGTCCCCTACACAGATACGCAGTATTTT
NA	NA	TRBV11-1	TRBJ2-6	CASRPRRGSGANVLTF	TGTGCCAGCAGACCCCGCAGGGGCTCTGGGGCCAACGTCCTGACTTTC
TRBD2	NA	TRBV7-8	TRBJ2-2	CASSPRTSGRAPGELFF	TGTGCCAGCAGCCCCCGGACTAGCGGGAGGGCCCCCGGGGAGCTGTTTTTT
TRBD1	NA	TRBV5-6	TRBJ1-4	CASSQQGPGDEKLFF	TGTGCCAGCAGCCAACAGGGGCCTGGGGATGAAAAACTGTTTTTT
NA	once	TRBV7-9	TRBJ1-2	CASSFSGEAQTNYGYTF	TGTGCCAGCAGCTTTTCCGGGGAGGCTCAGACAAACTATGGCTACACCTTC
TRBD2	few	TRBV7-6	TRBJ2-2	CASTAGGATGELFF	TGTGCCAGCACAGCGGGGGGGGCCACCGGGGAGCTGTTTTTT
NA	NA	TRBV4-1	TRBJ1-1	CASSLTSERAPEAFF	TGCGCCAGCAGCCTTACCTCCGAGAGGGCACCTGAAGCTTTCTTT
TRBD2	NA	TRBV5-1	TRBJ2-1	CASSSSGGGAIEQFF	TGCGCCAGCAGCAGTTCAGGCGGGGGGGCGATTGAGCAGTTCTTC
NA	NA	TRBV6-6	TRBJ2-7	CATTPSPNYEQYF	TGTGCCACCACCCCGAGCCCGAACTACGAGCAGTACTTC
TRBD1	NA	TRBV6-4	TRBJ1-5	CASKTPGQQSNQPQHF	TGTGCCAGCAAAACTCCGGGACAGCAAAGCAATCAGCCCCAGCATTTT
TRBD1	NA	TRBV7-6	TRBJ2-5	CASSPGGTGQETQYF	TGTGCCAGCAGCCCCGGTGGGACAGGACAAGAGACCCAGTACTTC
NA	NA	TRBV5-1	TRBJ2-7	CASSLDHYEQYF	TGCGCCAGCAGCTTGGATCACTACGAGCAGTACTTC
TRBD2	NA	TRBV27	TRBJ2-2	CASSLAPSGHTGELFF	TGTGCCAGCAGTTTAGCTCCTAGCGGACACACCGGGGAGCTGTTTTTT
TRBD2	NA	TRBV12-5	TRBJ2-3	CASGFSGGSDTQYF	TGTGCTAGTGGTTTCAGCGGGGGGTCAGATACGCAGTATTTT
TRBD2	NA	TRBV6-5	TRBJ2-7	CASSYSGFRGAYEQYF	TGTGCCAGCAGTTACTCGGGTTTCCGGGGGGCCTACGAGCAGTACTTC
NA	NA	TRBV28	TRBJ2-7	CASSLLTGEQYF	TGTGCCAGCAGTTTACTAACGGGAGAGCAGTACTTC
NA	few	TRBV7-6	TRBJ2-5	CASSFSRSGQETQYF	TGTGCCAGCAGCTTTTCCCGTTCCGGCCAAGAGACCCAGTACTTC
NA	NA	TRBV28	TRBJ1-1	CASARAGGNTEAFF	TGTGCCAGCGCTCGGGCGGGTGGGAACACTGAAGCTTTCTTT
NA	few	TRBV27	TRBJ2-6	CASSLASGANVLTF	TGTGCCAGCAGTTTAGCGTCTGGGGCCAACGTCCTGACTTTC